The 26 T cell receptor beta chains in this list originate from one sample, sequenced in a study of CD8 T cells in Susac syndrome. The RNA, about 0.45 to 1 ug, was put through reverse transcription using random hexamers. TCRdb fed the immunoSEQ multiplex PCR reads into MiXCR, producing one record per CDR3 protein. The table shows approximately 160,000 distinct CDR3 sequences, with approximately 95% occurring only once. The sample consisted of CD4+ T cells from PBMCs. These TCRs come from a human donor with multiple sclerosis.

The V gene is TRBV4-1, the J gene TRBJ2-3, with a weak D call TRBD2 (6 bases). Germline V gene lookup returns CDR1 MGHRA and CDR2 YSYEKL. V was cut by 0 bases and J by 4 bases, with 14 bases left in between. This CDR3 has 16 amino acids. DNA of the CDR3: TGCGCCAGCAGCCAAGACGGAGGGAAACGAGCAGATACGCAGTATTTT. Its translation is CASSQDGGKRADTQYF.

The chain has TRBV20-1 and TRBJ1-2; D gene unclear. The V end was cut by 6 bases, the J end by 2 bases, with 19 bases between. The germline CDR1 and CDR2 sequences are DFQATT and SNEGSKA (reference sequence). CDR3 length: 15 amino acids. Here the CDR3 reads CSAPPGDIRNYGYTF. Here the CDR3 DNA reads TGCAGTGCCCCCCCTGGAGACATCAGAAACTATGGCTACACCTTC.

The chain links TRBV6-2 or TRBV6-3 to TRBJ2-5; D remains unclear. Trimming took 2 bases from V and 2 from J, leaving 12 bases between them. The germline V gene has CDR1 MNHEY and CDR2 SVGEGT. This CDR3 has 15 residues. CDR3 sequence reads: CASSYMEAVQETQYF. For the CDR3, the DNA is TGTGCCAGCAGTTACATGGAAGCAGTTCAAGAGACCCAGTACTTC.

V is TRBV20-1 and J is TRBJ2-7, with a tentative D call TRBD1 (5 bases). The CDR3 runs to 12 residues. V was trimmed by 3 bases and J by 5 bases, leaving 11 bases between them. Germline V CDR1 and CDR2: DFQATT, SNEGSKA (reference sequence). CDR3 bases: TGCAGTGCTAGGTCTAGGGGTCACGAGCAGTACTTC. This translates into CSARSRGHEQYF.

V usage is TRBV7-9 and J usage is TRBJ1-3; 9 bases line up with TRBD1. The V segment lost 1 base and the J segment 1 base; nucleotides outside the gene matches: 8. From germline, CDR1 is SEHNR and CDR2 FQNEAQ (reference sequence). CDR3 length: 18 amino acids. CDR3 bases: TGTGCCAGCAGCTTAGAGGCTTGGGACAGGGTGTCTGGAAACACCATATATTTT. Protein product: CASSLEAWDRVSGNTIYF.

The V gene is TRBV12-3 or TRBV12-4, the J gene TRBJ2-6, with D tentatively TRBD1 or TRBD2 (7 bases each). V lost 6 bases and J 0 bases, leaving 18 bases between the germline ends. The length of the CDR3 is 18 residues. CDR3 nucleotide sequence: TGTGCCAGCAGCCTCAACTCAGGGGGGGCCTCTGGGGCCAACGTCCTGACTTTC. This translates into CASSLNSGGASGANVLTF.

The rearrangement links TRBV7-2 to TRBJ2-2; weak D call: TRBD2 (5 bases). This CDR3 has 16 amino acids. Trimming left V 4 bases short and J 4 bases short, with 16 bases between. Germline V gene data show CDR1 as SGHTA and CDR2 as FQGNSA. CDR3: CASSSLAPSITGELFF. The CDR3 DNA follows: TGTGCCAGCAGCTCCTTAGCGCCTAGCATCACCGGGGAGCTGTTTTTT.

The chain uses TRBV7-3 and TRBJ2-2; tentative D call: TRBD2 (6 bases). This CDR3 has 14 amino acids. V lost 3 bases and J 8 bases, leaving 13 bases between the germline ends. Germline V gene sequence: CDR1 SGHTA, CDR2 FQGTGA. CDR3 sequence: CASSLGLAEGELFF. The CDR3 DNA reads TGTGCCAGCAGCTTGGGACTCGCGGAGGGGGAGCTGTTTTTT.

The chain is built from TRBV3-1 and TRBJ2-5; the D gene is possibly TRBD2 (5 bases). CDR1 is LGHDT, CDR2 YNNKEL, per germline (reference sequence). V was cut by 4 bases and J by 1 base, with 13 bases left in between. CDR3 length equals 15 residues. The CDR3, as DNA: TGTGCCAGCAGCCCCCTTGCCGAGGGCCAAGAGACCCAGTACTTC. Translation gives CASSPLAEGQETQYF.

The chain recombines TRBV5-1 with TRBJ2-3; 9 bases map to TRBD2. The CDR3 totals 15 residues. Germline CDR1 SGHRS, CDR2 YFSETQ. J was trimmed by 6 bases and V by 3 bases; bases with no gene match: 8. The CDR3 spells CASSSPTSGGDTQYF. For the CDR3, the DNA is TGCGCCAGCAGCTCACCGACTAGCGGAGGGGATACGCAGTATTTT.

The CDR3 DNA reads TGCGCCAGCAGCCAGGTCCCGGCCGGGGAGCTGTTTTTT. Residues: CASSQVPAGELFF. The chain is built from TRBV5-1 and TRBJ2-2; no reliable D call. V lost 4 bases and J lost 6, with 10 bases in between. CDR1 SGHRS and CDR2 YFSETQ come from the germline V gene. The CDR3 spans 13 residues.

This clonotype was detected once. CDR3 sequence reads: CASSLEPYSGANVLTF. The CDR3 nucleotides read TGTGCCAGCAGCTTAGAACCTTACTCTGGGGCCAACGTCCTGACTTTC. The rearrangement joins TRBV7-8 to TRBJ2-6; unclear D gene. CDR1 SGHVS and CDR2 FQNEAQ come from the germline V gene. Trimming pared 1 base from V and 0 bases from J, leaving 7 bases between. This CDR3 comprises 16 residues.

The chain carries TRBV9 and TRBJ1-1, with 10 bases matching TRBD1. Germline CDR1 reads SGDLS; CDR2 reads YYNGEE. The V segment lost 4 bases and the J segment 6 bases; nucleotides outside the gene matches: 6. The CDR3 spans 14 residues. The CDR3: CASSKGQGTPEAFF. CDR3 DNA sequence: TGTGCCAGCAGCAAGGGACAGGGGACCCCTGAAGCTTTCTTT.

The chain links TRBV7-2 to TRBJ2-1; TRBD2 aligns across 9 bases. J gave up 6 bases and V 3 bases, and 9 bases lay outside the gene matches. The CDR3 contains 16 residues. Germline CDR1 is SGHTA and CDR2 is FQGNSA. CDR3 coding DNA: TGTGCCAGCAGCTTGAGGTTTGCTAGCGGGGTCAATGAGCAGTTCTTC. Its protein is CASSLRFASGVNEQFF.

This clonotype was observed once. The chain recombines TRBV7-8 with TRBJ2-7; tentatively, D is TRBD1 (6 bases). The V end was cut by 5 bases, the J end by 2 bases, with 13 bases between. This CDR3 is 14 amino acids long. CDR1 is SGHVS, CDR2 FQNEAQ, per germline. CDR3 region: CASSHGRDTYEQYF. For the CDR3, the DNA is TGTGCCAGCAGCCACGGTCGGGACACCTACGAGCAGTACTTC.

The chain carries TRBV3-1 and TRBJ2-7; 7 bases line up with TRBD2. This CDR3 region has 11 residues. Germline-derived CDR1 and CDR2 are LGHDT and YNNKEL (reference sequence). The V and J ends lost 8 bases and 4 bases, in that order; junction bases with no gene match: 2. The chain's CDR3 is CASGRAYEQYF. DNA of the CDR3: TGTGCCAGCGGGAGGGCGTACGAGCAGTACTTC.

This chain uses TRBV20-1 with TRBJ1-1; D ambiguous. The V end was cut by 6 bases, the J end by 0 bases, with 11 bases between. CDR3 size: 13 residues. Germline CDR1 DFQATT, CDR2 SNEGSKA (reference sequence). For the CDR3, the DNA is TGCAGTGCCGGACGTTTCATGAACACTGAAGCTTTCTTT. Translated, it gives CSAGRFMNTEAFF.

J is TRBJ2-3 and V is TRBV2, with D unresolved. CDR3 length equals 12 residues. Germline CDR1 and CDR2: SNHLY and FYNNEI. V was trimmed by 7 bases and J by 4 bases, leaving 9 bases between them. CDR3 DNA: TGTGCCAGCAAGAACGAACCAGATACGCAGTATTTT. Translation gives CASKNEPDTQYF.

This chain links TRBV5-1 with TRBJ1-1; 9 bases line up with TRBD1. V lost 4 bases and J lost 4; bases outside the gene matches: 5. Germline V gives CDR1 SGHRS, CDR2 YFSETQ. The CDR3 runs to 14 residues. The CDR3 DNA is TGCGCCAGCAGCCAAAAGGGACAGGGCACTGAAGCTTTCTTT. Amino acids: CASSQKGQGTEAFF.

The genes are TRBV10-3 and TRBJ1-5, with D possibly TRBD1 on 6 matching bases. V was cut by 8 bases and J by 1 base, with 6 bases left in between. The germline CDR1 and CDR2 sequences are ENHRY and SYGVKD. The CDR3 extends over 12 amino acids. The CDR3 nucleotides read TGTGCCATCGGACAGAGCAATCAGCCCCAGCATTTT. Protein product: CAIGQSNQPQHF.

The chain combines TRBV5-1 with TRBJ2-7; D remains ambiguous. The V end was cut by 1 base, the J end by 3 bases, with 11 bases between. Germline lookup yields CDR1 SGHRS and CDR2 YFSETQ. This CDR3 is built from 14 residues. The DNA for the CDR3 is TGCGCCAGCAGCTTGACGGGCTTGGACTACGAGCAGTACTTC. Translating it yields CASSLTGLDYEQYF.

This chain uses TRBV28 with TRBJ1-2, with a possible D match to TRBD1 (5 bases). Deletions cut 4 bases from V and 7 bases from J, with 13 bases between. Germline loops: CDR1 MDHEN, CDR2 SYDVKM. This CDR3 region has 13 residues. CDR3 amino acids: CASSSGTWGGYTF. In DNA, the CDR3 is TGTGCCAGCAGTTCTGGGACCTGGGGTGGCTACACCTTC.

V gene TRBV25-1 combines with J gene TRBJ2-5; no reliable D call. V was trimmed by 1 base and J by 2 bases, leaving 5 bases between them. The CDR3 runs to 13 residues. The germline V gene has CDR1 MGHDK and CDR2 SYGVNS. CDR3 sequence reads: CASSEFNQETQYF. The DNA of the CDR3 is TGTGCCAGCAGTGAATTCAATCAAGAGACCCAGTACTTC.

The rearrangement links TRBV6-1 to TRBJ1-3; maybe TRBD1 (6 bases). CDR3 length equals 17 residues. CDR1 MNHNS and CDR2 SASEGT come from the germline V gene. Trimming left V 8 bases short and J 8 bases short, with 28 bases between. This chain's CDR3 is CASQVLLSGDSPDTIYF. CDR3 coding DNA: TGTGCCAGCCAAGTCCTCCTTTCAGGGGATTCCCCGGACACCATATATTTT.

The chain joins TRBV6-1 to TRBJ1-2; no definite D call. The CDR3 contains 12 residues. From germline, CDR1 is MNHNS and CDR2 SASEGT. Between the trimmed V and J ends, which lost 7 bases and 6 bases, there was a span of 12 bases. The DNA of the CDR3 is TGTGCCAGCAAAAGGGAGACGGATGGCTACACCTTC. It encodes CASKRETDGYTF.

The CDR3 bases are TGTGCCAGCCGGGGCGGCATGAACACTGAAGCTTTCTTT. Amino acid sequence: CASRGGMNTEAFF. J is TRBJ1-1 and V is TRBV11-2; maybe TRBD1 (5 bases). This CDR3 region has 13 residues. Germline V gene sequence: CDR1 SGHAT, CDR2 FQNNGV. V dropped 8 bases and J dropped 0 bases, with 10 bases sitting between them.